Below, one T cell receptor (beta chain) is given with its context. TCRdb's copy holds only in-frame clones and misses some; the assay was immunoSEQ multiplex PCR. The sample has tens of thousands of clones, 85% to 90% seen once. These data originate in a study of OX40 agonist ivuxolimab in advanced cancers. V lost 0 bases to trimming and J lost 0 bases; unmatched junction nucleotides: 3. Germline CDR1 and CDR2: SGHRS and YFSETQ. This CDR3 has 16 residues. This TCR was sampled from an adult with an advanced solid tumor such as melanoma, head and neck, liver or kidney cancer. The chain recombines TRBV5-1 with TRBJ2-1; 7 nucleotides match TRBD2. Source: CD4+ or CD8+ T cells sorted from blood, taken in a trial of the OX40 agonist ivuxolimab. The CDR3 sequence is CASSLDAGDSYNEQFF. Written as DNA, the CDR3 is TGCGCCAGCAGCTTGGATGCGGGAGACTCCTACAATGAGCAGTTCTTC.